These T cell receptor beta chains were read from a single sample in a study of T-cell reconstitution after alpha-beta-depleted transplantation in children. TCRdb ran MiXCR on the PCR reads and lists one entry per CDR3 protein. Altogether about 500,000 distinct CDR3 sequences are present, roughly 33% being singletons, with the ten largest covering around 2.3%. The sample consisted of PBMCs from the stem cell graft donor, taken from the stem cell graft. Receptors were obtained from a human donor who donated a stem cell graft to a child with aplastic anemia. Both conserved end residues are part of each CDR3. A D gene is named only where the DNA matches it firmly. For some rows the clone size is stated as once, few or many, or as a class when expanded; others skip it.

V	J	size	D	CDR3	DNA
TRBV20-1	TRBJ2-3	few	TRBD2	CSASRTSGRSRDTQYF	TGCAGTGCTAGTAGGACTAGCGGGAGATCGAGAGATACGCAGTATTTT
TRBV6-4	TRBJ2-1	many	TRBD2	CASSELAGGPNEQFF	TGTGCCAGCAGTGAACTAGCGGGAGGGCCGAATGAGCAGTTCTTC
TRBV9	TRBJ2-6	-	TRBD2	CASSVGLARLPPSGANVLTF	TGTGCCAGCAGCGTCGGACTAGCGCGTCTCCCCCCCTCTGGGGCCAACGTCCTGACTTTC
TRBV19	TRBJ2-3	few	TRBD2	CASSPGTSGSRADTQYF	TGTGCCAGTAGTCCCGGGACTAGCGGGAGCAGGGCAGATACGCAGTATTTT
TRBV20-1	TRBJ1-3	few	TRBD1	CSARQAGQGAFSGNTIYF	TGCAGTGCTAGACAGGCGGGACAGGGGGCGTTTTCTGGAAACACCATATATTTT
TRBV7-2	TRBJ2-1	-	TRBD1	CASSFDRGMDEQFF	TGTGCCAGCAGCTTCGACAGGGGGATGGATGAGCAGTTCTTC
TRBV29-1	TRBJ2-1	few	-	CSVGDQYNEQFF	TGCAGCGTTGGAGACCAGTACAATGAGCAGTTCTTC
TRBV11-2	TRBJ1-1	-	-	CASSLSAGTGALVGAFF	TGTGCCAGCAGCTTATCGGCCGGGACCGGCGCTCTTGTTGGGGCTTTCTTT
TRBV27	TRBJ2-7	-	-	CASSSGGAYEQYF	TGTGCCAGCAGTAGCGGAGGGGCCTACGAGCAGTACTTC
TRBV20-1	TRBJ1-1	few	TRBD1	CSAFDRGRTEAFF	TGCAGTGCTTTTGACAGGGGGCGGACTGAAGCTTTCTTT
TRBV4-2	TRBJ1-1	many	-	CASSLDTNTEAFF	TGTGCCAGCAGCTTGGACACGAACACTGAAGCTTTCTTT
TRBV6-2/TRBV6-3	TRBJ1-1	-	TRBD1	CASSSTTPRDRGIGEAFF	TGTGCCAGCAGTTCAACCACGCCCCGGGACAGGGGGATAGGTGAAGCTTTCTTT
TRBV7-2	TRBJ2-2	few	-	CASSLDGQTNTGELFF	TGTGCCAGCAGCCTAGACGGACAGACGAACACCGGGGAGCTGTTTTTT
TRBV29-1	TRBJ2-1	few	TRBD2	CSGKTGTSGPYYNEQFF	TGCAGCGGTAAAACCGGGACTAGCGGGCCCTACTACAATGAGCAGTTCTTC
TRBV7-2	TRBJ1-5	-	-	CASSRTRDIYQHF	TGTGCCAGCAGCCGCACCCGGGACATATACCAGCATTTT
TRBV27	TRBJ2-2	many	TRBD2	CASSIIAGAGGELFF	TGTGCCAGCAGTATTATAGCGGGAGCTGGCGGGGAGCTGTTTTTT
TRBV7-9	TRBJ1-2	once	-	CASSLPGTDHYGYTF	TGTGCCAGCAGCTTGCCCGGGACGGATCACTATGGCTACACCTTC
TRBV12-3/TRBV12-4	TRBJ2-1	-	-	CASSRQGTMNNEQFF	TGTGCCAGCAGCAGACAGGGGACTATGAACAATGAGCAGTTCTTC
TRBV7-2	TRBJ1-5	many	-	CASSPSSNQPQHF	TGTGCCAGCAGTCCTAGTAGCAATCAGCCCCAGCATTTT
TRBV12-3/TRBV12-4	TRBJ1-6	few	-	CASSLTWDNSPLHF	TGTGCCAGCAGTTTAACGTGGGATAATTCACCCCTCCACTTT
TRBV6-5	TRBJ2-5	-	-	CASSYSSGFSLETQYF	TGTGCCAGCAGTTACTCGTCTGGGTTTAGCTTGGAGACCCAGTACTTC
TRBV5-1	TRBJ2-7	-	TRBD2	CASSGGTETSGVYEQYF	TGCGCCAGCAGCGGCGGGACAGAGACTAGCGGGGTCTACGAGCAGTACTTC
TRBV20-1	TRBJ1-2	few	-	CSAADSFNYGYTF	TGCAGTGCCGCGGACAGTTTCAACTATGGCTACACCTTC
TRBV6-5	TRBJ1-5	many	-	CASSLGLDQPQHF	TGTGCCAGCAGTTTGGGTTTGGATCAGCCCCAGCATTTT
TRBV6-5	TRBJ1-2	-	-	CASSYSSVNYGYTF	TGTGCCAGCAGTTACTCGAGTGTTAACTATGGCTACACCTTC
TRBV12-3/TRBV12-4	TRBJ1-3	-	-	CASRSGGRAGNTIYF	TGTGCCAGCAGGTCGGGGGGACGTGCTGGAAACACCATATATTTT
TRBV12-3/TRBV12-4	TRBJ2-3	few	-	CASKSAGSTDTQYF	TGTGCCAGCAAATCAGCGGGCAGCACAGATACGCAGTATTTT
TRBV20-1	TRBJ1-4	-	-	CSARARDEKLFF	TGCAGTGCCCGGGCCCGGGATGAAAAACTGTTTTTT
TRBV12-3/TRBV12-4	TRBJ2-2	few	TRBD2	CASRRRLAGVNTGELFF	TGTGCCAGCAGAAGAAGACTAGCGGGTGTGAACACCGGGGAGCTGTTTTTT
TRBV7-2	TRBJ2-7	-	-	CASSLASTGRHEQYF	TGTGCCAGCAGCTTAGCATCGACCGGGCGGCACGAGCAGTACTTC
TRBV11-3	TRBJ2-6	-	-	CASSLFGPGSGANVLTF	TGTGCCAGCAGCTTATTTGGGCCGGGGTCTGGGGCCAACGTCCTGACTTTC
TRBV13	TRBJ2-1	-	-	CASSLRGGVTQPQFF	TGTGCCAGCAGCTTAAGGGGCGGCGTCACCCAACCGCAGTTCTTC
TRBV7-9	TRBJ2-1	-	-	CASSLALAGLEQFF	TGTGCCAGCAGCTTAGCCCTAGCAGGACTTGAGCAGTTCTTC
TRBV7-3	TRBJ2-5	-	-	CASSLLGGGQETQYF	TGTGCCAGCAGCTTACTGGGTGGAGGGCAAGAGACCCAGTACTTC
TRBV12-3/TRBV12-4	TRBJ2-3	-	-	CASSPEGGADTQYF	TGTGCCAGCAGTCCCGAGGGTGGCGCAGATACGCAGTATTTT
TRBV20-1	TRBJ2-5	few	-	CSARDYGQGYSQYF	TGCAGTGCTAGAGATTACGGGCAGGGGTATTCCCAGTACTTC